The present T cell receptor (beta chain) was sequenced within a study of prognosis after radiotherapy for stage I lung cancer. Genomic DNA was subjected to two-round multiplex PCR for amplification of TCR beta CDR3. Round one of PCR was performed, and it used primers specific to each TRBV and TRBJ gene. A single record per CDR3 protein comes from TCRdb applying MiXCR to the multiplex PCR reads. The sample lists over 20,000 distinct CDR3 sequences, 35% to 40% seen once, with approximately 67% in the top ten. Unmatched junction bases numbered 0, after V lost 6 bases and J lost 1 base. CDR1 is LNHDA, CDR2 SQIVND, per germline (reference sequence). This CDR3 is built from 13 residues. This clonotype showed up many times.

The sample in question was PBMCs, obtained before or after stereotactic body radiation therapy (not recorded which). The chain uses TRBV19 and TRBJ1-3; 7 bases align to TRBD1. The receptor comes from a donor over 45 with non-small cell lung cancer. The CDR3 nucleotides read TGTGCCAGTAGACAGGGGTCTGGAAACACCATATATTTT. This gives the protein CASRQGSGNTIYF.